This T cell receptor (beta chain) was recovered during a study of blood T cell repertoires in COVID-19. Study at large: COVID-19 samples from acute and convalescent phases originated in the United States, Italy and Spain. Sample material is recorded as cDNA or gDNA derived from T cells, B-cell-depleted T cells, or PBMCs.

Original processing methods: Cell counts per sample came from amplifying reference gene primers. Profiling relied on immunoSEQ multiplex PCR, and the TCRdb table lists in-frame clones only, not all of them. For V, J and clone size, that table is used; D and trimming come from the DNA. This repertoire shows roughly 110,000 clones, roughly 79% found once; its top ten account for under 11%. The CDR3 extends over 17 amino acids. Trimming cost V 3 bases and J 0 bases; bases outside gene matches: 1. Germline V gene sequence: CDR1 MGHRA, CDR2 YSYEKL. This clonotype originated in a human donor in a cohort sampled during active COVID-19. The chain employs TRBV4-1 and TRBJ2-6; 11 bases map to TRBD1. Specimen: peripheral blood. In DNA form, the CDR3 reads TGCGCCAGCAGCCAGGGACAGGGGGTCTCTGGGGCCAACGTCCTGACTTTC. Amino acid sequence: CASSQGQGVSGANVLTF.